The 9 T cell receptor beta chains presented below share a single source sample, sequenced in a study of CXCR3-negative and CXCR3-positive naive CD8 T cells. Libraries of TRB cDNA were made by 5' RACE and carried UMIs. With the 5' RACE reads reprocessed, TCRdb shows one record per CDR3 protein and no DNA. This sample lists tens of thousands of distinct CDR3 sequences; its ten largest clones have roughly 14%. Sequencing used memory CD8+ T cells from blood. These TCRs come from a human donor in good health. Some clones in this sample may be carry-over from other donors' samples.

The chain is built from TRBV7-8 and TRBJ2-3; TCRdb designates TRBD1, a call that cannot be tested without DNA. The CDR3 is 16 amino acids. Germline V CDR1 and CDR2: SGHVS, FQNEAQ. CDR3 loop: CASSPYRGSYTDTQYF.

The chain joins TRBV29-1 to TRBJ1-2; lacking DNA, the TRBD1 call made by TCRdb goes unchecked. Germline CDR1 SQVTM, CDR2 ANQGSEA. The CDR3 runs 15 residues. The CDR3 spells CSDWTLLTGTYGYTF.

CDR3 sequence: CASSNLGGGYEQYF. The gene calls are TRBV4-2 and TRBJ2-7; the D gene TCRdb calls, TRBD2, cannot be checked with no DNA. CDR3 length equals 14 residues. Germline-derived CDR1 and CDR2 are LGHNA and YNFKEQ.

V gene TRBV29-1 combines with J gene TRBJ2-6; TCRdb gives TRBD2 as the D gene, but with no DNA this cannot be confirmed. The CDR3 runs to 16 residues. The germline V gene encodes CDR1 SQVTM and CDR2 ANQGSEA. The CDR3 region is CSVEREGPSGANALTF.

Here the CDR3 reads CASSFSTALTSGGETLQETQYF. This chain connects TRBV28 to TRBJ2-5; TCRdb gives TRBD2 as the D gene, but with no DNA this cannot be confirmed. Germline CDR1 MDHEN, CDR2 SYDVKM. This CDR3 is built from 22 residues.

V and J are TRBV20-1 and TRBJ1-1; TCRdb's D call of TRBD1 is untestable without DNA. The germline gives CDR1 DFQATT, CDR2 SNEGSKA (reference sequence). The CDR3 totals 14 residues. The CDR3: CSAHVGGQHTEAFF.

This chain's CDR3 is CASSQDQLAGNTGELFF. The rearrangement uses TRBV4-3 and TRBJ2-2; TCRdb outputs TRBD2, but without DNA this stays unchecked. Germline loops: CDR1 LGHNA, CDR2 YSLEER. CDR3 length equals 17 residues.

This rearrangement joins TRBV28 to TRBJ2-7; the TRBD1 assignment by TCRdb is unverifiable without DNA. There are 16 residues in the CDR3. Germline-derived CDR1 and CDR2 are MDHEN and SYDVKM. CDR3 sequence reads: CASSEPVGELTYEQYF.

The chain links TRBV15 to TRBJ1-5. The V gene's germline CDR1 is LNHNV and CDR2 YYDKDF (reference sequence). The CDR3 loop spans 14 amino acids. The chain's CDR3 is CATSKGDGNQPQHF.